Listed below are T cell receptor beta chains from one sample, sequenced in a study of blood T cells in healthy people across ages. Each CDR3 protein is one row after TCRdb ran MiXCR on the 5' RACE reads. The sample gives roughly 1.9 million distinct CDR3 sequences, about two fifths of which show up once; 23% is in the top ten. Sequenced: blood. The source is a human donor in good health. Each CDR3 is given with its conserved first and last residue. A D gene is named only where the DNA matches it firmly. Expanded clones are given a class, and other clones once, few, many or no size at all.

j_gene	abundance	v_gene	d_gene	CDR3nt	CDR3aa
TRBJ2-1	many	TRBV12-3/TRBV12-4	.	TGTGCCAGCAGTTCCGGACCAAGCTACAATGAGCAGTTCTTC	CASSSGPSYNEQFF
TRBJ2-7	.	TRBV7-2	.	TGTGCCAGCAGCGCGGACCTTCAGGGGAGAGGTAGCTACGAGCAGTACTTC	CASSADLQGRGSYEQYF
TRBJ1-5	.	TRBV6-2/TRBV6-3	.	TGTGCCAGCAGTTACGTGACTCCGCATCAGCCCCAGCATTTT	CASSYVTPHQPQHF
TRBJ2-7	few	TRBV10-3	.	TGTGCCATCAGTGAAGGCGGGGCCGACTACGAGCAGTACTTC	CAISEGGADYEQYF
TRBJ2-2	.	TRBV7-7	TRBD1	TGTGCCAGTAGCTCCGGACAGGGGGCCGGGGAGCTGTTTTTT	CASSSGQGAGELFF
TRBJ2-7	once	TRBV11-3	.	TGTGCCAGCAGCTTGGGGGGTTACGGCGAGCAGTACTTC	CASSLGGYGEQYF
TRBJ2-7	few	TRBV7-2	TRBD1	TGTGCCAACAGCTTAGGGACAGGGTACGAGCAGTACTTC	CANSLGTGYEQYF
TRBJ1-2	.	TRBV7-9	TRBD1	TGTGCCAGCAGCTGGGGACAGGGGGTTGATGGCTACACCTTC	CASSWGQGVDGYTF
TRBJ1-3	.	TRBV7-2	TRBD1	TGTGCCAGCAGCTTAGCCCTGACAGGGTGGGGAAACACCATATATTTT	CASSLALTGWGNTIYF
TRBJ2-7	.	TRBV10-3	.	TGTGCCATCAGTGTTAACAGCTTTTACGAGCAGTACTTC	CAISVNSFYEQYF
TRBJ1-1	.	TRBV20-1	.	TGCAGTGCTAGGGGGATGACAGGTCACACTGAAGCTTTCTTT	CSARGMTGHTEAFF
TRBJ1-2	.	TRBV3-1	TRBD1	TGTGCCAGCAGCCCCGACAGGGACCTCGGCTACACCTTC	CASSPDRDLGYTF
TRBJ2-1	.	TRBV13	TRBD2	TGTGCCAGCAGGTGGCTAGCGGGGGAGTTCTTC	CASRWLAGEFF
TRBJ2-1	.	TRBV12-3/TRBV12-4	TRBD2	TGTGCCAGCAGGGCTCGCGGGACTAGAGGATACAATGAGCAGTTCTTC	CASRARGTRGYNEQFF
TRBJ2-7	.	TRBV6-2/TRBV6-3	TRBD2	TGTGCCAGCAGGCCGACGCTAGCGGGATCCTACGAGCAGTACTTC	CASRPTLAGSYEQYF
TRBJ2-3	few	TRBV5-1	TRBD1	TGCGCCAGCAGAGCGGCAGGGGGCTACACAGATACGCAGTATTTT	CASRAAGGYTDTQYF
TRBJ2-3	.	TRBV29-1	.	TGCAGCGCCTCTTGGAGCACAGATACGCAGTATTTT	CSASWSTDTQYF
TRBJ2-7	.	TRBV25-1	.	TGTGCCAGCAGTGAGGGGTCTGGACTCTACGAGCAGTACTTC	CASSEGSGLYEQYF
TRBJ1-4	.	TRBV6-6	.	TGTGCCAGCAGTAACCTCGACAAGGAAGGGAATGAAAAACTGTTTTTT	CASSNLDKEGNEKLFF
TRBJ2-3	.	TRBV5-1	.	TGCGCCTGCAGCTTGGATGGAAAAGGGGACCCGCAGTATTTT	CACSLDGKGDPQYF
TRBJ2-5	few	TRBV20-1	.	TGCAGTGCTGGGGGTTTAGCGGACGCCCAAGAGACCCAGTACTTC	CSAGGLADAQETQYF
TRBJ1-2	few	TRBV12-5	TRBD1	TGTGCTAGTGGTTACGGGCAGGGGGCCCGCTATGGCTACACCTTC	CASGYGQGARYGYTF
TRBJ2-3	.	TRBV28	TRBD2	TGTGCCAGCAGTTTATGGGGACTAGCGGAGGGTAATAGGATGGATACGCAGTATTTT	CASSLWGLAEGNRMDTQYF
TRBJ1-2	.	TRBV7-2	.	TGTGCCAGCAGCGCCCCAGCAACAGGGAAGGAAAATGGCTACACCTTC	CASSAPATGKENGYTF
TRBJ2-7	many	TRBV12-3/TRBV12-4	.	TGTGCCAGCAGTTTGTGGGACCGGGCCTCCGAGCAGTACTTC	CASSLWDRASEQYF
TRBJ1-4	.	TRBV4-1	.	TGCGCCAGCAGCCAAGATGCGAGGGGCACTAATGAAAAACTGTTTTTT	CASSQDARGTNEKLFF
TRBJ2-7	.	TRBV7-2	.	TGTGCCAGCAGCTGGACCGCTGGCGAGGTCTACGAGCAGTACTTC	CASSWTAGEVYEQYF
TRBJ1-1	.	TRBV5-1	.	TGCGTCAGCAGCTTGGCCAGGAACACTGAAGCTTTCTTT	CVSSLARNTEAFF
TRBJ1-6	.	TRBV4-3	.	TGCGCCAGCAGCCCTGACAGTTCTCCTAATTCACCCCTCCACTTT	CASSPDSSPNSPLHF
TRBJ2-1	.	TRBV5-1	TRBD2	TGCGCCAGCAGCTTGGAGACTAGCGGGGAAAATGAGCAGTTCTTC	CASSLETSGENEQFF
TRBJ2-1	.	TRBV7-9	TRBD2	TGTGCCAGCAGCTTTCCGCGCCCCCTAGCGGACGACTACAATGAGCAGTTCTTC	CASSFPRPLADDYNEQFF
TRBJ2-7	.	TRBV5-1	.	TGCGCCAGCAGCCCGCCCGGGACTCGAGGGTCCTACGAGCAGTACTTC	CASSPPGTRGSYEQYF
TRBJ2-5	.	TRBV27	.	TGTGCCAGCCACCCGGGGGCCAGCCAAGAGACCCAGTACTTC	CASHPGASQETQYF
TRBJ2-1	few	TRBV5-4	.	TGTGCCAGCAGCGACAACCTAGGGCAGTTCTTC	CASSDNLGQFF
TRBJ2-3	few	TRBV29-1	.	TGCAGCGCTGCGGACACCCCGGCGGATACGCAGTATTTT	CSAADTPADTQYF
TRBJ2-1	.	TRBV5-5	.	TGTGCCAGCAGCCACTTGACCTCCGGAAATGAGCAGTTCTTC	CASSHLTSGNEQFF
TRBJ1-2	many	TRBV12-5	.	TGTGCTAGTGGTACAACAGGATTCTATGGCTACACCTTC	CASGTTGFYGYTF
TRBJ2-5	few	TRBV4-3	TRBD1	TGCGCCAGCAGCCAAGATATAGCAGGGGGCGAGGAGACCCAGTACTTC	CASSQDIAGGEETQYF
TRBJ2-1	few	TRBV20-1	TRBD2	TGCAGTGCTAGGGGCGGGGGGGATTACAATGAGCAGTTCTTC	CSARGGGDYNEQFF
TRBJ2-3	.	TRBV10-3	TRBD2	TGTGCCATTGCCCCCCGGACTAGCGGGGGCACAGATACGCAGTATTTT	CAIAPRTSGGTDTQYF
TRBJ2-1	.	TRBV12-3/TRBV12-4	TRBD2	TGTGCCAGCAGACCTAGCGGGGGGGCCAATGAGCAGTTCTTC	CASRPSGGANEQFF
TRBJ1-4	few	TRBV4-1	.	TGCGCCAGCAGCCAAGCGGATTATAATGAAAAACTGTTTTTT	CASSQADYNEKLFF
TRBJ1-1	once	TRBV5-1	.	TGCGCCAGCAGCAGCCGGTGGGGTGAAGCTTTCTTT	CASSSRWGEAFF
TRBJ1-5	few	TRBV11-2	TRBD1	TGTGCCAGCAGCACGGACAGGGGAGGTTTTCAGCCCCAGCATTTT	CASSTDRGGFQPQHF
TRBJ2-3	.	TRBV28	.	TGTGCCAGCGAGCCGGCCTACACAGATACGCAGTATTTT	CASEPAYTDTQYF
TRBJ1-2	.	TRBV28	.	TGTGCCAGCACCCTAGGGGGAACAGGGAAGCTTGGCTACACCTTC	CASTLGGTGKLGYTF
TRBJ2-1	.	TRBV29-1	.	TGCAGCGTCCAATTAGCGAGTGAGCAGTTCTTC	CSVQLASEQFF
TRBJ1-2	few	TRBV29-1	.	TGCAGCTTTGGGGGGGCGGAGGGCTACACCTTC	CSFGGAEGYTF
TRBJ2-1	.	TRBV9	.	TGTGCCAGCGGGGGAGTCATGAATGAGCAGTTCTTC	CASGGVMNEQFF
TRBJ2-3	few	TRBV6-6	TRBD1	TGTGCCAGCAGTTACAGCTGGGACAGTGGCACAGATACGCAGTATTTT	CASSYSWDSGTDTQYF
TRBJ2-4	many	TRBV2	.	TGTGCCAGCAGGGGGGACTCCGGAAACATTCAGTACTTC	CASRGDSGNIQYF
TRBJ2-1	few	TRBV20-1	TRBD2	TGCAGTGCTAGAGATCTAGCGGGGGGAGTGAATGAGCAGTTCTTC	CSARDLAGGVNEQFF
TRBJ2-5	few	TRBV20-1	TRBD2	TGCAGTGCTGGGCGGCGGGGGGGCCGAGAGACCCAGTACTTC	CSAGRRGGRETQYF
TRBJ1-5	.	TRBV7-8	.	TGTGCCAGCAGCTTATCGCGCGTCCTCAATCAGCCCCAGCATTTT	CASSLSRVLNQPQHF
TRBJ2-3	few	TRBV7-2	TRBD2	TGTGCCAGCAGCTTAACAACTAGCGGGTTCTACACAGATACGCAGTATTTT	CASSLTTSGFYTDTQYF
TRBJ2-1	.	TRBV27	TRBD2	TGTGCCAGCCGGAGAGGGACTAGCGGGGCGTATGAGCAGTTCTTC	CASRRGTSGAYEQFF
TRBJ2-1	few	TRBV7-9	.	TGTGCCAGCAGCTTACTCCGGATGAGTATGCGGGGAACCGATGAGCAGTTCTTC	CASSLLRMSMRGTDEQFF
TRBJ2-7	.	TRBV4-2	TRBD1	TGTGCCAGCAGCCCCCGGGACAGGGGGTGGAGAGAGCAGTACTTC	CASSPRDRGWREQYF
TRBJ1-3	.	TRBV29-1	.	TGCAGCGTTGAATCGGGGTTAGGTGGAAACACCATATATTTT	CSVESGLGGNTIYF
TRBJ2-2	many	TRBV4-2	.	TGTGCCAGCAGCCAACCTGGGACTGCGAACACCGGGGAGCTGTTTTTT	CASSQPGTANTGELFF